These T cell receptor beta chains were read from a single sample in a study of blood T cells in healthy people across ages. TCRdb ran MiXCR on the 5' RACE reads and lists one entry per CDR3 protein. The table lists some 1.5 million distinct CDR3 sequences, approximately 28% of them singletons. The specimen was blood. The receptors stem from a woman aged 25 to 39 in good health. Both conserved end residues are part of each CDR3. A D gene is named only where the DNA matches it firmly.

>TRBJ2-5|TRBD2|TRBV28
CASSSPRGGRETQYF
>TRBJ2-4|TRBD1|TRBV6-2/TRBV6-3
CASRGSPGQGGGRSYNEQYF
>NA|NA|TRBV3-1
CASSQGGVRNNEQYF
>TRBJ2-1|NA|TRBV9
CASETGPYNEQFF
>TRBJ1-5|TRBD1|TRBV28
CASSSGDRKQPQHF
>TRBJ1-1|NA|TRBV7-6
CASGGPANTEAFF
>TRBJ2-7|NA|TRBV5-1
CASSLGGSRLEQYF
>TRBJ2-7|NA|TRBV4-2
CASSQGLDFSYEQYF
>TRBJ1-1|TRBD1|TRBV3-1
CASTDTGTGDTEAFF
>TRBJ2-1|NA|TRBV10-1
CASSEGGGAEKNERFF
>TRBJ2-5|TRBD1|TRBV10-3
CAISEPGQGAQETQYF
>TRBJ2-2|TRBD2|TRBV27
CASRRTSGSQGTGELFF
>TRBJ2-1|NA|TRBV12-3/TRBV12-4
CASTPGWGLSYNEQFF
>TRBJ2-7|TRBD2|TRBV7-2
CASSLGNGLVYEQYF
>TRBJ2-5|NA|TRBV5-1
CASSPPGEGQETQYF
>TRBJ2-3|TRBD2|TRBV4-1
CASSQSFREGQSDTQYF
>TRBJ2-4|TRBD2|TRBV15
CATSRLAGGLHNEQYF
>TRBJ2-5|TRBD1|TRBV7-2
CASSLWTGGKETQYF
>TRBJ2-5|NA|TRBV28
CASSLWRGQQETQYF
>TRBJ2-7|TRBD2|TRBV29-1
CSVEVAGGPYEQYF
>TRBJ2-5|NA|TRBV5-1
CASSPADSAETQYF
>TRBJ2-5|NA|TRBV5-1
CASSSGLPQETQYF
>NA|TRBD2|TRBV20-1
CSARDPREGTRETQYF
>TRBJ2-3|NA|TRBV4-3
CASSQDRGGGTDTQYF
>TRBJ2-6|NA|TRBV4-1
CASSQGGRTSGANVLTF
>TRBJ2-7|NA|TRBV29-1
CSYPRDIYYEQYF
>TRBJ2-7|TRBD2|TRBV18
CASSPRTSGNSYGQYF
>TRBJ2-1|NA|TRBV24-1
CATSEVSGGGDSYNEQFF
>TRBJ2-4|TRBD2|TRBV12-3/TRBV12-4
CASSPRTSGIYLAKNIQYF